This T cell receptor beta chain was sequenced during a study of control samples from healthy donors and cancer patients. The table came from immunoSEQ multiplex PCR; TCRdb's copy has only in-frame clones and leaves some out. In total, the table holds fewer than 200,000 clones. CDR1 and CDR2 from the germline V gene are MGHRA and YSYEKL. The CDR3 runs 15 residues. V lost 1 base, J lost 3 bases, and 10 bases lay in between. This rearrangement joins TRBV4-1 to TRBJ1-3; weak D call: TRBD1 (5 bases). The receptor comes from a woman aged 30 to 39 in good health. The sample taken for sequencing was blood. CDR3 in amino acids: CASSQAGGYGNTIYF. DNA of the CDR3: TGCGCCAGCAGCCAAGCTGGGGGGTATGGAAACACCATATATTTT.